This TCR beta chain was observed in a study of blood T cell repertoires in COVID-19. This CDR3 spans 20 amino acids. After removal of 5 bases from V and 4 bases from J, the junction contained 15 bases not matched to a gene. Germline loops: CDR1 SGHVS, CDR2 FQNEAQ. Sequencing used immunoSEQ multiplex PCR; TCRdb keeps in-frame clones, though not all of them. The profile shows a few hundred thousand clones, 75% to 90% of them singletons. This receptor was obtained from a man younger than 35 with active or convalescent COVID-19. This chain uses TRBV7-8 with TRBJ2-2; 14 bases fit TRBD2. The material sequenced was peripheral blood. In DNA form, the CDR3 reads TGTGCCAGCAGCCTCCCGAGGACTAGCGGGAGGACGGAAAGCACCGGGGAGCTGTTTTTT. The encoded protein is CASSLPRTSGRTESTGELFF.